This T cell receptor beta chain came from a study of shared clonotypes between healthy human individuals. The overall study: Donor ages ranged 18 to 49 years: a couple of women, three men.

This clone was counted once. Antigen unknown. General study findings and limits: Sampling used blood alone; tissue repertoires probably differ. In several donors, around 5% of naive CD4 clonotypes appeared in common.

The data were produced by immunoSEQ multiplex PCR, yet TCRdb's version contains in-frame clones alone and is incomplete. The data show roughly 2.2 million clones, 85% to 95% seen once. The V end was cut by 7 bases, the J end by 4 bases, with 14 bases between. The germline V gene encodes CDR1 LNHDA and CDR2 SQIVND (reference sequence). The length of the CDR3 is 14 residues. The sequence was collected from a man in his late teens or twenties in good health. Some clones in this sample may be carry-over from other donors' samples. This chain connects TRBV19 to TRBJ1-5; D unclear. The sample was naive CD4+ T cells from PBMCs. Sample subset: CD45RA+ positively selected. CDR3 amino acids: CASKFRVLNQPQHF. CDR3 DNA sequence: TGTGCCAGTAAGTTCCGGGTTTTGAATCAGCCCCAGCATTTT.